This TCR beta chain was identified in a study of blood T cell repertoires in COVID-19. Residents of over 20 US areas, aged about 18 to 100 years, made up the participants. This clone has only one observation. Method: immunoSEQ multiplex PCR; TCRdb's copy keeps in-frame clones and lacks some. The table lists some 270,000 clones, around 90% of them singletons. The CDR3 covers 13 residues. Germline assignment: CDR1 MNHEY and CDR2 SVGAGI. V shed 5 bases and J shed 1 base, with 8 bases lying between them. The V and J genes are TRBV6-5 and TRBJ1-1, with D possibly being TRBD1 (6 bases). The sample was PBMCs or T cells enriched from blood (not recorded which). The source of this sequence is a woman in her thirties or forties who had recovered from COVID-19. CDR3 DNA: TGTGCCAGCAGTAAGGGACAGAACACTGAAGCTTTCTTT. Translating gives CASSKGQNTEAFF.